The 5 T cell receptor beta chains presented below share a single source sample, sequenced in a study of cytomegalovirus exposure and HLA in healthy donors. PCR employed 60 Vbeta and 13 Jbeta primers. Generated by immunoSEQ multiplex PCR, the TCRdb table keeps only in-frame clones and is missing some. The sample includes 100,000 to 150,000 clones, around 75% of them seen just once. Specimen: PBMCs. The receptors derive from a man aged 55 to 70 in good health and CMV-seropositive.

The chain carries TRBV12-2 and TRBJ1-6. TRBV12-2 is recorded as a pseudogene. The CDR3 has 16 amino acids. For the CDR3, the DNA is TGTGCAAGTCGCCCTACCGGACTATCCCCGAGGTCACCCCTCCACTTT. Protein: CASRPTGLSPRSPLHF.

The rearrangement links TRBV9 to TRBJ2-7, with D tentatively TRBD1 (7 bases). The CDR3 extends over 16 amino acids. Germline CDR1 reads SGDLS; CDR2 reads YYNGEE. The V end lost 2 bases, the J end lost 3 bases, and 18 bases lay between the germline ends. The CDR3: CASSVGGDRVVYEQYF. The CDR3 DNA reads TGTGCCAGCAGCGTGGGGGGAGACAGGGTGGTCTACGAGCAGTACTTC. Full variable domain (outside the CDR3, taken from reference TRBV9 and TRBJ2-7): DSGVTQTPKHLITATGQRVTLRCSPRSGDLSVYWYQQSLDQGLQFLIQYYNGEERAKGNILERFSAQQFPDLHSELNLSSLELGDSALYFCASSVGGDRVVYEQYFGPGTRLTVT.

This clone was seen a handful of times. The gene calls are TRBV11-1 and TRBJ2-2; TRBD2 matches 9 bases. The CDR3 contains 15 residues. The ends lost 3 bases at V and 5 bases at J; junction bases unmatched: 4. The germline gives CDR1 SGHAT, CDR2 FQDESV (reference sequence). The CDR3, as DNA: TGTGCCAGCAGCTTGGGTAGCGGGGGTACCGGGGAGCTGTTTTTT. Protein: CASSLGSGGTGELFF.

The CDR3 coding sequence is TGTGCCAGCAGCCCTGGCGCACTAGCGGATCTCAATGAGCAGTTCTTC. Protein sequence: CASSPGALADLNEQFF. The chain couples TRBV5-6 to TRBJ2-1; 8 bases align to TRBD2. Germline V gene sequence: CDR1 SGHDT, CDR2 YYEEEE. This CDR3 region has 16 residues. The V gene end was trimmed by 4 bases and the J gene end by 6 bases; junction bases not matched to a gene: 12.

V and J are TRBV19 and TRBJ2-7, with TRBD2 as a possible D gene (6 bases). Germline CDR1 LNHDA, CDR2 SQIVND (reference sequence). The CDR3 loop spans 15 amino acids. V was cut by 2 bases and J by 5 bases, with 16 bases left in between. In DNA, the CDR3 is TGTGCCAGTAGTATAAAGTCGGGGGATGGGCACGAGCAGTACTTC. Residues: CASSIKSGDGHEQYF.